The 9 T cell receptor beta chains below all came from one sample that was sequenced in a study of OX40 agonist ivuxolimab in advanced cancers. The data were produced by immunoSEQ multiplex PCR, yet TCRdb's version contains in-frame clones alone and is incomplete. The top ten hold about 1.2% of the sample, which has roughly 48,000 clones, 83% seen once. The sample consisted of CD4+ or CD8+ T cells sorted from blood, taken in a trial of the OX40 agonist ivuxolimab. The receptor source for this set is an adult with an advanced solid tumor such as melanoma, head and neck, liver or kidney cancer.

The chain links TRBV4-1 to TRBJ2-3; 11 bases map to TRBD2. V shed 3 bases, J shed 5 bases, and the junction held 10 bases outside the gene matches. This CDR3 comprises 17 residues. The V gene's germline CDR1 is MGHRA and CDR2 YSYEKL. The CDR3 nucleotides are TGCGCCAGCAGCCAGGCGGGGACTAGCGGAGGGTTAGATACGCAGTATTTT. It specifies CASSQAGTSGGLDTQYF.

The chain recombines TRBV2 with TRBJ1-2; no firm D call. The CDR3 is 13 residues long. Deletions cut 8 bases from V and 0 bases from J, with 10 bases between. The germline V gene has CDR1 SNHLY and CDR2 FYNNEI. The CDR3 reads CASAAEANYGYTF. The CDR3 nucleotides are TGTGCCAGCGCGGCGGAAGCTAACTATGGCTACACCTTC.

This clone was counted once. This chain's CDR3 is CASSPWTSHRGGEQFF. As DNA, the CDR3 is TGTGCCAGCAGCCCGTGGACTAGTCACCGTGGGGGTGAGCAGTTCTTC. V is TRBV7-2 and J is TRBJ2-1, with 7 bases matching TRBD2. Germline V lookup: CDR1 SGHTA, CDR2 FQGNSA. V was pared by 5 bases and J by 9 bases, with 16 bases of the junction left unmatched. CDR3 size: 16 residues.

This chain uses TRBV7-6 with TRBJ2-5; TRBD2 is a possible D gene (6 bases). V was pared by 6 bases and J by 9 bases, with 20 bases between. CDR3 length: 14 residues. Germline CDR1 is SGHVS and CDR2 is FNYEAQ. CDR3 amino acids: CASRSGTGPMAQYF. The CDR3 DNA is TGTGCCAGCAGGTCCGGGACTGGGCCTATGGCCCAGTACTTC. Full variable domain (remainder filled in from reference TRBV7-6 and TRBJ2-5): GAGVSQSPRYKVTKRGQDVALRCDPISGHVSLYWYRQALGQGPEFLTYFNYEAQQDKSGLPNDRFSAERPEGSISTLTIQRTEQRDSAMYRCASRSGTGPMAQYFGPGTRLLVL.

The CDR3 loop is CASSPPAGPAYEQYF. In DNA form, the CDR3 reads TGTGCCAGCTCACCTCCAGCGGGACCGGCCTACGAGCAGTACTTC. The genes are TRBV18 and TRBJ2-5; 7 positions match TRBD2. The J call may not be correct, given that the DNA end is closer to TRBJ2-7. Germline CDR1 KGHSH, CDR2 LQKENI. The CDR3 contains 15 residues.

V is TRBV5-8 and J is TRBJ1-5, with D unclear. Germline CDR1 SGHTS, CDR2 YDEGEE. This CDR3 has 15 amino acids. V was cut by 1 base and J by 4 bases, with 12 bases left in between. CDR3 loop: CASSLFLGRNQPQHF. In DNA, the CDR3 is TGTGCCAGCAGCTTGTTTCTGGGTAGGAATCAGCCCCAGCATTTT.

The chain couples TRBV27 to TRBJ2-3, with no clear D. CDR3 size: 13 residues. CDR1 is MNHEY and CDR2 is SMNVEV in the germline V gene (reference sequence). Trimming took 9 bases from V and 1 from J, leaving 11 bases between them. This CDR3 is CASRVMGTDTQYF. The CDR3 region has the DNA TGTGCCAGTAGGGTAATGGGCACAGATACGCAGTATTTT.

The rearrangement links TRBV19 to TRBJ2-1; 10 positions match TRBD1. Losses at the gene ends were 6 bases for V and 8 bases for J; bases not matched to a gene: 10. Germline V gives CDR1 LNHDA, CDR2 SQIVND (reference sequence). The CDR3 length is 15 residues. The CDR3 loop reads CASRTRQGAGYEQFF. CDR3 sequence (DNA): TGTGCCAGTAGGACCAGACAGGGGGCAGGCTATGAGCAGTTCTTC.

V gene TRBV5-1 combines with J gene TRBJ1-6; D is unclear. This CDR3 contains 16 residues. Trimming shortened V by 0 bases and J by 0 bases, and 7 bases separated the two germline ends. CDR1 SGHRS and CDR2 YFSETQ come from the germline V gene. As DNA, the CDR3 is TGCGCCAGCAGCTTGGAAGGAAACTCCTATAATTCACCCCTCCACTTT. It yields the protein CASSLEGNSYNSPLHF. The full variable domain, its missing parts supplied by reference TRBV5-1 and TRBJ1-6, is KAGVTQTPRYLIKTRGQQVTLSCSPISGHRSVSWYQQTPGQGLQFLFEYFSETQRNKGNFPGRFSGRQFSNSRSEMNVSTLELGDSALYLCASSLEGNSYNSPLHFGNGTRLTVT.